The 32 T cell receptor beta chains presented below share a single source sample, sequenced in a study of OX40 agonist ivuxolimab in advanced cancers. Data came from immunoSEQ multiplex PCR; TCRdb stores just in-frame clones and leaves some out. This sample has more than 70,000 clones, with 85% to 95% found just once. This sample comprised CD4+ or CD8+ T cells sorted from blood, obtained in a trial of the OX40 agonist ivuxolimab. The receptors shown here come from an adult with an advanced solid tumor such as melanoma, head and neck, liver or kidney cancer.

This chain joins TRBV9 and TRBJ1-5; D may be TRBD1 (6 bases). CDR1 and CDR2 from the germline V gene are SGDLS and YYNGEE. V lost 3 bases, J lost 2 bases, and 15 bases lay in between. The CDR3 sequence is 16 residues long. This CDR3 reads CASSASGAVGNQPQHF. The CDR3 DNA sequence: TGTGCCAGCAGCGCTTCAGGGGCGGTCGGCAATCAGCCCCAGCATTTT.

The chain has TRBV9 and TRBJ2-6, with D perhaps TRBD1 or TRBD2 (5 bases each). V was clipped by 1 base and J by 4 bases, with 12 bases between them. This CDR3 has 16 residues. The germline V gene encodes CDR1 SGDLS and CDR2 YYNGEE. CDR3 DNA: TGTGCCAGCAGCGTACTAGCTGGGGCCGGGGCCAACGTCCTGACTTTC. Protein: CASSVLAGAGANVLTF.

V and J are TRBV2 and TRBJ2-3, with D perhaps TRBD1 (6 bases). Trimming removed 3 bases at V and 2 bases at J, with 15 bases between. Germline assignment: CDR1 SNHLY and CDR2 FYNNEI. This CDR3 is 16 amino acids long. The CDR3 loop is CASSEPEGQVTDTQYF. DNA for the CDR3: TGTGCCAGCAGTGAGCCTGAGGGACAAGTCACAGATACGCAGTATTTT. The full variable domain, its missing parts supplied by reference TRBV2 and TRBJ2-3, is EPEVTQTPSHQVTQMGQEVILRCVPISNHLYFYWYRQILGQKVEFLVSFYNNEISEKSEIFDDQFSVERPDGSNFTLKIRSTKLEDSAMYFCASSEPEGQVTDTQYFGPGTRLTVL.

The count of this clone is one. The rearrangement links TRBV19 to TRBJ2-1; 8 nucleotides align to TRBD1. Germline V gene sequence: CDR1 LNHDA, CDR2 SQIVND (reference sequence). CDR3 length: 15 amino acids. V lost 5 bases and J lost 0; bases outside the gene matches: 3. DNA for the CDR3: TGTGCCAGTAGTGCACAGGGGGGCTCCTACAATGAGCAGTTCTTC. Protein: CASSAQGGSYNEQFF.

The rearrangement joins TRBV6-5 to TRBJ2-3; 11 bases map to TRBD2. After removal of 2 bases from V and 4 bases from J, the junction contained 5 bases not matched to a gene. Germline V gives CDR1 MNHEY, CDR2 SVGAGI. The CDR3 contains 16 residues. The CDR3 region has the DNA TGTGCCAGCAGTTACCTTAGCGGGGGGGCCTCAGATACGCAGTATTTT. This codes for CASSYLSGGASDTQYF.

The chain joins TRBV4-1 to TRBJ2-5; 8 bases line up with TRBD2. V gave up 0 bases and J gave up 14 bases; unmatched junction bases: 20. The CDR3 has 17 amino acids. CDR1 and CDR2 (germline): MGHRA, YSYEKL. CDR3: CASSQDRAAAGETPYYF. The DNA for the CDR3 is TGCGCCAGCAGCCAAGATCGGGCGGCAGCGGGAGAGACCCCCTACTACTTC.

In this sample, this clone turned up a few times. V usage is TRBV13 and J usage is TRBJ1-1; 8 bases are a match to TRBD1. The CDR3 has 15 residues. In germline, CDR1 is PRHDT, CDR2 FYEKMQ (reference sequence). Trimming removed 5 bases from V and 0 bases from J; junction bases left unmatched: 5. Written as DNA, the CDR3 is TGTGCCAGCAGCCACGAGGACAGGGTGAACACTGAAGCTTTCTTT. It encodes CASSHEDRVNTEAFF.

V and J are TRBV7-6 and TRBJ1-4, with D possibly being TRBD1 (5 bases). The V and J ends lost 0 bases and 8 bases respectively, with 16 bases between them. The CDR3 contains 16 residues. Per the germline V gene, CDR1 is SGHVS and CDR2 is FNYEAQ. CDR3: CASSLAGWQGREKLFF. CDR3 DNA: TGTGCCAGCAGCTTAGCGGGTTGGCAGGGTCGGGAAAAACTGTTTTTT.

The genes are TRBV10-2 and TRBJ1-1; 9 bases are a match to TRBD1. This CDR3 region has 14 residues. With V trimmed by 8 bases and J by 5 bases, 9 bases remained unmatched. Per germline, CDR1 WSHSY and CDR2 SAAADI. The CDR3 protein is CASGGQGSLTEAFF. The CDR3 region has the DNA TGCGCCAGCGGAGGACAGGGGTCCTTAACTGAAGCTTTCTTT.

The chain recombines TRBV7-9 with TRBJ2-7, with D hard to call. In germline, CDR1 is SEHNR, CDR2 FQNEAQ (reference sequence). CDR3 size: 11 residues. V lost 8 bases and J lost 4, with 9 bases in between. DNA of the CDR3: TGTGCCAGCGGGTTACAATACGAGCAGTACTTC. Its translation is CASGLQYEQYF. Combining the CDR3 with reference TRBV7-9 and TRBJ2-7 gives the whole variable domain DTGVSQNPRHKITKRGQNVTFRCDPISEHNRLYWYRQTLGQGPEFLTYFQNEAQLEKSRLLSDRFSAERPKGSFSTLEIQRTEQGDSAMYLCASGLQYEQYFGPGTRLTVT.

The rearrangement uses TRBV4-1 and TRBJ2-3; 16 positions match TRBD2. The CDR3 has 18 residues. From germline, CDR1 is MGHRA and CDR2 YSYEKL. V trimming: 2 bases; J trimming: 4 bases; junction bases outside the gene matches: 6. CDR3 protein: CASSQRPGTSGGADTQYF. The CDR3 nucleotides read TGCGCCAGCAGCCAACGTCCCGGGACTAGCGGGGGGGCAGATACGCAGTATTTT.

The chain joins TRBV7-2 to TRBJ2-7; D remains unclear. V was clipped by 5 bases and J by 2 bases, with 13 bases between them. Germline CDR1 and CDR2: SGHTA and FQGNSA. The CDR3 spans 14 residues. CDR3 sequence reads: CASSIELGPYEQYF. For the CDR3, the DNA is TGTGCCAGCAGCATCGAACTCGGGCCCTACGAGCAGTACTTC.

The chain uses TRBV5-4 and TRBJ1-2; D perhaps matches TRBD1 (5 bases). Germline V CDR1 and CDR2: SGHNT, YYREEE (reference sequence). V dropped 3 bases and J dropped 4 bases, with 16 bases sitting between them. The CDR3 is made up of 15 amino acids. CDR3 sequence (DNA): TGTGCCAGCAGCTCCGCGGATTGGGGCCCCTATGGCTACACCTTC. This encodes CASSSADWGPYGYTF.

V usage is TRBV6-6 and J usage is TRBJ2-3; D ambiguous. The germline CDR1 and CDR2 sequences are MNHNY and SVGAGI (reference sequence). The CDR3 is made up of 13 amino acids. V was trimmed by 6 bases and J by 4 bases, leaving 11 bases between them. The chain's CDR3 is CASRGLSPDTQYF. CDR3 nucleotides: TGTGCCAGCAGAGGTCTGTCCCCAGATACGCAGTATTTT.

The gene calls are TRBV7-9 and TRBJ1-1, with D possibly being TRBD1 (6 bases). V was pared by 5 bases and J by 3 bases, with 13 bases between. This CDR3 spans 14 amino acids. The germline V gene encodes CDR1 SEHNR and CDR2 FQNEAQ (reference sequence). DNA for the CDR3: TGTGCCAGCAGCCAACAGGGCGGGGACACTGAAGCTTTCTTT. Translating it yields CASSQQGGDTEAFF.

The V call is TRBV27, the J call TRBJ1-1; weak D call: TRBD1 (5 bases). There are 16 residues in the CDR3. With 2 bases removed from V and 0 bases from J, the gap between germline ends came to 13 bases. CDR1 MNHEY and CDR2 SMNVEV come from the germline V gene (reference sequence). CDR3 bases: TGTGCCAGCAGTTTAGGGGGTCTTATGATGAACACTGAAGCTTTCTTT. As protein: CASSLGGLMMNTEAFF.

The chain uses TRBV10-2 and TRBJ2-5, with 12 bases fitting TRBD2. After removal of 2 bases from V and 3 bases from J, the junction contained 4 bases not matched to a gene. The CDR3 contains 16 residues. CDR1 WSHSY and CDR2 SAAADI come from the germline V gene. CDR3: CASSERGLAGKETQYF. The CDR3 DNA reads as TGCGCCAGCAGTGAGCGCGGACTAGCGGGAAAAGAGACCCAGTACTTC.

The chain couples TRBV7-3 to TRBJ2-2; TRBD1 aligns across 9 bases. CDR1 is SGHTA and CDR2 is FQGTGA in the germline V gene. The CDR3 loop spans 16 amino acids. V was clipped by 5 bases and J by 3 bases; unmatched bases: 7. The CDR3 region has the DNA TGTGCCAGCAGCGCCTGGGACAGGGAGGACACCGGGGAGCTGTTTTTT. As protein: CASSAWDREDTGELFF.

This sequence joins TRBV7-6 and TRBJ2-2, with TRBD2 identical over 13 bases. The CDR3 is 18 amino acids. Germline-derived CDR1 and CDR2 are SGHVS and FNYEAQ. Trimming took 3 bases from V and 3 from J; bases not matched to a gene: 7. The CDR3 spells CASSLVLGLAGDTGELFF. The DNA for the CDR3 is TGTGCCAGCAGCTTGGTTCTAGGACTAGCGGGGGACACCGGGGAGCTGTTTTTT.

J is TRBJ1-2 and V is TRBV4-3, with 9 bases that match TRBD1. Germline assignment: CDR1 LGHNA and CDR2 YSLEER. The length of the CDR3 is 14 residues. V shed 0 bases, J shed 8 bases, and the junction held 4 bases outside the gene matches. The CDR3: CASSQDVTGGGYTF. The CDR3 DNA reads TGCGCCAGCAGCCAAGATGTGACAGGGGGAGGCTACACCTTC.

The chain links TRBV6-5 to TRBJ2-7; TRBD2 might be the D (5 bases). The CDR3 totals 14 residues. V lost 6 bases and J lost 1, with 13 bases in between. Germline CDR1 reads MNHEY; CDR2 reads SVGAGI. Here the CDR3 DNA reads TGTGCCAGCAGGTTGGAGACGGGGTCCTACGAGCAGTACTTC. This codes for CASRLETGSYEQYF.

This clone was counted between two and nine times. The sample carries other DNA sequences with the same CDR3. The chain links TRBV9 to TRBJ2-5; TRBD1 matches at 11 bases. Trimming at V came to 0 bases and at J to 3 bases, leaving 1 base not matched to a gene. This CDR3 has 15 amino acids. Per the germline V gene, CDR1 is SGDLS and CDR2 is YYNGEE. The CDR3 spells CASSVGTGGEETQYF. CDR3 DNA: TGTGCCAGCAGCGTAGGGACAGGGGGCGAAGAGACCCAGTACTTC. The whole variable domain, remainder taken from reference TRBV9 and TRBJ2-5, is DSGVTQTPKHLITATGQRVTLRCSPRSGDLSVYWYQQSLDQGLQFLIQYYNGEERAKGNILERFSAQQFPDLHSELNLSSLELGDSALYFCASSVGTGGEETQYFGPGTRLLVL.

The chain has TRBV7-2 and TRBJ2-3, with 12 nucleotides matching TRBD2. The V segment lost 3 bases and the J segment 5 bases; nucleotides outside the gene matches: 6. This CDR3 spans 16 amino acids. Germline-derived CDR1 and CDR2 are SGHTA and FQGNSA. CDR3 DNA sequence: TGTGCCAGCAGCTTCCGGACTAGCGGGACGGGAGATACGCAGTATTTT. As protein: CASSFRTSGTGDTQYF.

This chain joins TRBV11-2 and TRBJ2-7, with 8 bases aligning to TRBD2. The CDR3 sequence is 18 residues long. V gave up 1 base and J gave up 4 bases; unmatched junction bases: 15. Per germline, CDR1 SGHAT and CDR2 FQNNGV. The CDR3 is CASSLVGPSGPVGYEQYF. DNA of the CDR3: TGTGCCAGCAGCTTAGTCGGGCCTAGCGGGCCAGTGGGGTACGAGCAGTACTTC.

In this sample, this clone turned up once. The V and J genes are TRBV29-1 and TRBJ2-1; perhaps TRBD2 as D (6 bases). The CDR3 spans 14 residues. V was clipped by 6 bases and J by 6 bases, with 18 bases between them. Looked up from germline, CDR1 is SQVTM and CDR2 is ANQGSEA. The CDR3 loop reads CSVDLGGMSNEQFF. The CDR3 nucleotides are TGCAGCGTGGACCTGGGCGGGATGAGCAATGAGCAGTTCTTC.

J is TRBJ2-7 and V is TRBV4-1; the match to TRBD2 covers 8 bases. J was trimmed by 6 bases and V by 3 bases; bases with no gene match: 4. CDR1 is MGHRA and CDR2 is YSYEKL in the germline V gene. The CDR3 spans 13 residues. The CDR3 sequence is CASSQVTSGEQYF. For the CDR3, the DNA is TGCGCCAGCAGCCAGGTAACTAGCGGCGAGCAGTACTTC.

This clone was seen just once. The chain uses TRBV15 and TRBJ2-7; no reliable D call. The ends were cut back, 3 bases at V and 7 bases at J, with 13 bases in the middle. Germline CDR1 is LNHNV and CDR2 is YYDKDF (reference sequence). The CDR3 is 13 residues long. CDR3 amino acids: CATSRVGSREQYF. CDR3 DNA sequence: TGTGCCACCAGCAGGGTAGGGTCGAGGGAGCAGTACTTC.

CDR3 DNA sequence: TGCGCCAGCAGCTTGGGGCTACCATACGAGCAGTACTTC. This codes for CASSLGLPYEQYF. The chain carries TRBV5-1 and TRBJ2-7; D is undetermined. V lost 0 bases to trimming and J lost 4 bases, with 8 bases between them. Germline V gene data show CDR1 as SGHRS and CDR2 as YFSETQ. The CDR3 runs to 13 residues.

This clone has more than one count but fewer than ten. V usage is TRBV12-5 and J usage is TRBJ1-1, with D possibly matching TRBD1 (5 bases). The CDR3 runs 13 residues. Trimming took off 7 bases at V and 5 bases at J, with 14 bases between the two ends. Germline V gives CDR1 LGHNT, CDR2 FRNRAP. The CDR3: CASALGGETEAFF. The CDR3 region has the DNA TGTGCTAGTGCCCTGGGGGGAGAAACTGAAGCTTTCTTT. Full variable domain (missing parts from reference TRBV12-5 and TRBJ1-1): DARVTQTPRHKVTEMGQEVTMRCQPILGHNTVFWYRQTMMQGLELLAYFRNRAPLDDSGMPKDRFSAEMPDATLATLKIQPSEPRDSAVYFCASALGGETEAFFGQGTRLTVV.

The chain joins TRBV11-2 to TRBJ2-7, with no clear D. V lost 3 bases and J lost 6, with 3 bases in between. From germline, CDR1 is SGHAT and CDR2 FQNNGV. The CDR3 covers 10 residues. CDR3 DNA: TGTGCCAGCAGCTTGGTCGAGCAGTACTTC. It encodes CASSLVEQYF. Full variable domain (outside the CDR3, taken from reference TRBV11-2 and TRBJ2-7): EAGVAQSPRYKIIEKRQSVAFWCNPISGHATLYWYQQILGQGPKLLIQFQNNGVVDDSQLPKDRFSAERLKGVDSTLKIQPAKLEDSAVYLCASSLVEQYFGPGTRLTVT.

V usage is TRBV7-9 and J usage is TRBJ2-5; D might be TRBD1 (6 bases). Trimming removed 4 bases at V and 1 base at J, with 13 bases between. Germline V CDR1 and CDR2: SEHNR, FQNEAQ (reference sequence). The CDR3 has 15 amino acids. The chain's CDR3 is CASSWGAGAQETQYF. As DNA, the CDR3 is TGTGCCAGCAGCTGGGGTGCAGGGGCCCAAGAGACCCAGTACTTC.

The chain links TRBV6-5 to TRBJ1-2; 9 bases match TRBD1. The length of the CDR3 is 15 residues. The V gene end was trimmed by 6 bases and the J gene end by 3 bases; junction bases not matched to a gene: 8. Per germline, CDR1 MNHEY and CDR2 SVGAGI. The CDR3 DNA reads TGTGCCAGCAGGGACCAGACAGGGGGTTACTATGGCTACACCTTC. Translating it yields CASRDQTGGYYGYTF.